This T cell receptor (beta chain) is from a study of CD8 T cells in ankylosing spondylitis. This clonotype has just a few counts. Its antigen is not known. Trimming shortened V by 0 bases and J by 4 bases, and 9 bases separated the two germline ends. CDR1 is MNHEY, CDR2 SVGAGI, per germline. The CDR3 runs to 15 residues. TCRdb independently ran MiXCR on the 5' RACE reads; one entry per CDR3 protein. The sample lists a few hundred thousand distinct CDR3 sequences; 6.5% to 10% were seen once. Points from the study as a whole: A TCR beta motif made of about 8 highly homologous variants seemed typical of ankylosing spondylitis blood.

The TCR was taken from a male donor with ankylosing spondylitis. V gene TRBV6-5 combines with J gene TRBJ2-2; D unresolved. Sequenced: blood, either unsorted or a sorted T cell fraction (not recorded which). CDR3 sequence: CASSYSLRPTGELFF. DNA for the CDR3: TGTGCCAGCAGTTACTCGTTACGGCCCACCGGGGAGCTGTTTTTT.